The T cell receptor (beta chain) under discussion was sequenced for a study of Graves' ophthalmopathy and Graves' hyperthyroidism. Findings and limits, study-wide: Ophthalmopathy versus stable hyperthyroidism: 13-signature model gave less than 90% sensitivity, 75% to 82% specificity.

The sample holds many counts of this clonotype. Antigen unknown. Using RNA transcripts, the TCR beta CDR3 regions were amplified. RT-PCR was first run with HTBI primers, then multiplex PCR in a second round. MiXCR was run by TCRdb on the multiplex PCR reads, yielding one entry per CDR3 protein. The sample yields nearly 400,000 distinct CDR3 sequences, approximately 20% seen once. The sequence was obtained from a woman younger than 35 with Graves' ophthalmopathy. Sequences were obtained from peripheral blood.

The CDR3 DNA reads TGTGCCAGTAGTATAGTGGGACAGGGGGCTTTGGAGGATCAGCCCCAGCATTTT. It is translated as CASSIVGQGALEDQPQHF. V and J are TRBV19 and TRBJ1-5; TRBD1 aligns across 12 bases. Germline V gene lookup returns CDR1 LNHDA and CDR2 SQIVND (reference sequence). Trimming removed 1 base from V and 5 bases from J; junction bases left unmatched: 9. The CDR3 sequence is 18 residues long.